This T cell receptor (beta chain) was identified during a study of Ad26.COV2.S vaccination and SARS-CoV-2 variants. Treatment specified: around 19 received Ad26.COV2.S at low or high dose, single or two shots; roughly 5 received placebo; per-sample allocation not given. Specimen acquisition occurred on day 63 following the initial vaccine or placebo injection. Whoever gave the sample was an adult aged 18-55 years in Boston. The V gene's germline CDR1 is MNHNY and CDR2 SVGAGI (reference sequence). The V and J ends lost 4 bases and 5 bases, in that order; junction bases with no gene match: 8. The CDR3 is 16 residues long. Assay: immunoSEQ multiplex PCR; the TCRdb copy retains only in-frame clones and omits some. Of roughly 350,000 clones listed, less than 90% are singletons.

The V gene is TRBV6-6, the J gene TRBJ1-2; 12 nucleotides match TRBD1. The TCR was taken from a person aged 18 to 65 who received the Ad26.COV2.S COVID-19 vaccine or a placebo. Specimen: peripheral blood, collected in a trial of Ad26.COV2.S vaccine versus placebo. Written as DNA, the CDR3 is TGTGCCAGCAGTTCACATCCGGGACAGGGGGCGTATGGCTACACCTTC. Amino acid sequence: CASSSHPGQGAYGYTF.